The clone carrying this T cell receptor beta chain showed up just once. Its antigen remains unknown. This entry is derived from a study of cytomegalovirus exposure and HLA in healthy donors. On the study more broadly: The Caucasian-associated ancestry cluster held roughly 78% of a few hundred genotyped donors.

CDR3 length equals 16 residues. V dropped 0 bases and J dropped 0; count of bases not matched to a gene: 5. Germline values: CDR1 LGHNA, CDR2 YSLEER. Points from the study as a whole: Earlier analysis found most TCR beta V segments productive about 87% or about 30% of the time. Common viral pathogens seemed, in a later analysis, to connect with several of the most significant clusters. Analysis was performed later, and it showed HLA-associated TCR beta chains to be more clonally expanded than equally common others.

The PCR made use of 60 Vbeta and 13 Jbeta primers. Libraries were prepared by immunoSEQ multiplex PCR; TCRdb keeps only in-frame clonotypes and omits some of them. The sample carries 150,000 or so clones, more than 70% recorded once. Sequences were obtained from PBMCs. This chain links TRBV4-3 with TRBJ2-7, with TRBD1 identical over 7 bases. The source is a woman between 50 and 59 years old in good health and CMV-seropositive. Here the CDR3 DNA reads TGCGCCAGCAGCCAAGATGGGACAGTTAGCTCCTACGAGCAGTACTTC. It yields the protein CASSQDGTVSSYEQYF.